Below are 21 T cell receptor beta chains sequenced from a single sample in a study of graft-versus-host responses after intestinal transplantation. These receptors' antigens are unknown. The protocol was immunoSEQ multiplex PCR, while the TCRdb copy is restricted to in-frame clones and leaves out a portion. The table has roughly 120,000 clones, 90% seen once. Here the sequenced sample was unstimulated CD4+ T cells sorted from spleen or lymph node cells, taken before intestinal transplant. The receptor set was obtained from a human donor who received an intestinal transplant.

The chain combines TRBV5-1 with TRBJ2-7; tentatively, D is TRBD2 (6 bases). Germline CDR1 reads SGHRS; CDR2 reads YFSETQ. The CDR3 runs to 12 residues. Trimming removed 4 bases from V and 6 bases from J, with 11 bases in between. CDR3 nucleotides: TGCGCCAGCAGCGAACTAGCCGGCGAGCAGTACTTC. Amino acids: CASSELAGEQYF.

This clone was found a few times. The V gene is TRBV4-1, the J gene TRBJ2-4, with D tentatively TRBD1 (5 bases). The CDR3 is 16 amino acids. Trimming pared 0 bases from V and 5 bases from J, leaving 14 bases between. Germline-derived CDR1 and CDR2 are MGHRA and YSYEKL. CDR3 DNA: TGCGCCAGCAGCCAAGATGTTCCAGGGCCCGAAAACATTCAGTACTTC. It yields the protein CASSQDVPGPENIQYF.

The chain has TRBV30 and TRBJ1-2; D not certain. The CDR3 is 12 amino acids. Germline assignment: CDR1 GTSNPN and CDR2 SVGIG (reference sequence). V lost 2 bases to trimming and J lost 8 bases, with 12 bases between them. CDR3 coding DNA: TGTGCCTGGAGTCCCCTGGGCTGGGGCTACACCTTC. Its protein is CAWSPLGWGYTF. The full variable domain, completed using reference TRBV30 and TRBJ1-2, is SQTIHQWPATLVQPVGSPLSLECTVEGTSNPNLYWYRQAAGRGLQLLFYSVGIGQISSEVPQNLSASRPQDRQFILSSKKLLLSDSGFYLCAWSPLGWGYTFGSGTRLTVV.

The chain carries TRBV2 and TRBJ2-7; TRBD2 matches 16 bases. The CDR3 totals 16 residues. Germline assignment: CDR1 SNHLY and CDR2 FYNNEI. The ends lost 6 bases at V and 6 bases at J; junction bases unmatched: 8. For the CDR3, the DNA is TGTGCCAGCAGCGTTGGGACTAGCGGGAGGGCCGGCGAGCAGTACTTC. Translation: CASSVGTSGRAGEQYF.

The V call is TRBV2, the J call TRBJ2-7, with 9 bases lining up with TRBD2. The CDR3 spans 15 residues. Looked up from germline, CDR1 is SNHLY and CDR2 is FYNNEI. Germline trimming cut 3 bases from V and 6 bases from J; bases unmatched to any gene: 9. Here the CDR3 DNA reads TGTGCCAGCAGTGAGGAGTCAGCGGGAGGTCTCGAGCAGTACTTC. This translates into CASSEESAGGLEQYF.

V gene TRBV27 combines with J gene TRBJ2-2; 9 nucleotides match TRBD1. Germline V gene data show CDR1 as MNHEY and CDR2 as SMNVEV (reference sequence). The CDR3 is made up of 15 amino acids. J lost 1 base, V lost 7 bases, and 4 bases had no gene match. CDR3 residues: CASKMDRGNTGELFF. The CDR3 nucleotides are TGTGCCAGCAAAATGGACAGGGGGAACACCGGGGAGCTGTTTTTT.

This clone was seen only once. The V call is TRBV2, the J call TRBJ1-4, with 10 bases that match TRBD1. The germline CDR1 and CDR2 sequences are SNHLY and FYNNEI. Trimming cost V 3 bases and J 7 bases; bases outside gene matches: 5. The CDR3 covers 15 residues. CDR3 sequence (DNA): TGTGCCAGCAGTGACCCCGGGACAGGGGCTGAAAAACTGTTTTTT. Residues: CASSDPGTGAEKLFF.

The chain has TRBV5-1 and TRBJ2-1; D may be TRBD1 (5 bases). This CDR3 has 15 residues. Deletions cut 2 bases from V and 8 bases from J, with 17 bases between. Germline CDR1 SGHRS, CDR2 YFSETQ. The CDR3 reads CASSFRRSLGDEQFF. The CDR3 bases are TGCGCCAGCAGCTTTAGGCGATCCTTAGGGGATGAGCAGTTCTTC.

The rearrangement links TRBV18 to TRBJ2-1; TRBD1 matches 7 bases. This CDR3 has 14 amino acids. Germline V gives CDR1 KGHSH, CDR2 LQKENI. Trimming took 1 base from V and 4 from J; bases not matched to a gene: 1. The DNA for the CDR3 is TGTGCCAGCTCACCACAGACAGGGTACAATGAGCAGTTCTTC. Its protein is CASSPQTGYNEQFF. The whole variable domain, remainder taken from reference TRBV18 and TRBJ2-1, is NAGVMQNPRHLVRRRGQEARLRCSPMKGHSHVYWYRQLPEEGLKFMVYLQKENIIDESGMPKERFSAEFPKEGPSILRIQQVVRGDSAAYFCASSPQTGYNEQFFGPGTRLTVL.

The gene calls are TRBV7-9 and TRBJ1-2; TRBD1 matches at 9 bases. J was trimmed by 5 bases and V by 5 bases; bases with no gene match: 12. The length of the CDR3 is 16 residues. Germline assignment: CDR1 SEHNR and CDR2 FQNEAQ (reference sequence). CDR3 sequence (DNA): TGTGCCAGCAGCCCAAGTCCCGGACAGGGGAGGTATGGCTACACCTTC. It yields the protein CASSPSPGQGRYGYTF.

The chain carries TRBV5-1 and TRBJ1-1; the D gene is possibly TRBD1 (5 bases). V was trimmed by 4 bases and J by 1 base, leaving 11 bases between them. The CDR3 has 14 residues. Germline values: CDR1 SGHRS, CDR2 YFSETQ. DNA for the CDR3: TGCGCCAGCAGCCGGGGGGGAAAGAACACTGAAGCTTTCTTT. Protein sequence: CASSRGGKNTEAFF.

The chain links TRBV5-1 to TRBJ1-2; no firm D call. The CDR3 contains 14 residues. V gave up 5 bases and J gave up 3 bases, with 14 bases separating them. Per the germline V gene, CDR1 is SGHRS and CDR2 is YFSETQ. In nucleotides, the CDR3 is TGCGCCAGCAGTCAGTGGTTCAGTGACTATGGCTACACCTTC. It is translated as CASSQWFSDYGYTF. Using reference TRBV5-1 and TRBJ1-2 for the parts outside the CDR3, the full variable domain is KAGVTQTPRYLIKTRGQQVTLSCSPISGHRSVSWYQQTPGQGLQFLFEYFSETQRNKGNFPGRFSGRQFSNSRSEMNVSTLELGDSALYLCASSQWFSDYGYTFGSGTRLTVV.

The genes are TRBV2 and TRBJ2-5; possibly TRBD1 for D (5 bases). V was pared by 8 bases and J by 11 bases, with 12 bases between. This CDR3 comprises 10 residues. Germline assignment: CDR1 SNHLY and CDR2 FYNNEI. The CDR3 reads CASAQGKQYF. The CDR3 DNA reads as TGTGCCAGCGCCCAGGGTAAACAGTACTTC.

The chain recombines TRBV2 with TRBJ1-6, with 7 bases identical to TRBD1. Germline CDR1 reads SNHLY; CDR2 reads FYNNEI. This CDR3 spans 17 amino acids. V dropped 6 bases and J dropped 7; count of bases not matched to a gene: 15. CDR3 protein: CASRLNPGQVGNSPLHF. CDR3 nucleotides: TGTGCCAGCAGATTGAACCCCGGACAGGTGGGAAATTCACCCCTCCACTTT.

The CDR3 sequence is CASGGFEQYF. Here the CDR3 DNA reads TGTGCCAGCGGGGGCTTCGAGCAGTACTTC. The chain joins TRBV2 to TRBJ2-7, with TRBD1 as a possible D gene (6 bases). V shed 8 bases and J shed 6 bases, with 8 bases lying between them. The CDR3 spans 10 residues. Germline loops: CDR1 SNHLY, CDR2 FYNNEI.

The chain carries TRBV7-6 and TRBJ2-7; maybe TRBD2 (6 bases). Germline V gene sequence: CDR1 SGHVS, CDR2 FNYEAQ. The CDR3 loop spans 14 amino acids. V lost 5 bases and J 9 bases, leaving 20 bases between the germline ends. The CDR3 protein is CASSQDQGWGGQYF. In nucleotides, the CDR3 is TGTGCCAGCAGCCAAGACCAAGGTTGGGGAGGGCAGTACTTC.

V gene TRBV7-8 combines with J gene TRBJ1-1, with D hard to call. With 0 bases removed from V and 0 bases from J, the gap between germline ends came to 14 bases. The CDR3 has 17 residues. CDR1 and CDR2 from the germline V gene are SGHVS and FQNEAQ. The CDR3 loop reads CASSLAIYRTLNTEAFF. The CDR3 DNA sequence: TGTGCCAGCAGCTTAGCGATCTACCGGACTTTGAACACTGAAGCTTTCTTT.

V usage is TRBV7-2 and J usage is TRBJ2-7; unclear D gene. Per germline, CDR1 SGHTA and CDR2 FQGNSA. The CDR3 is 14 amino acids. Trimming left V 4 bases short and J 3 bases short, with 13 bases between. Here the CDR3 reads CASSSSTPSYEQYF. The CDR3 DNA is TGTGCCAGCAGCTCATCGACACCGAGCTACGAGCAGTACTTC.

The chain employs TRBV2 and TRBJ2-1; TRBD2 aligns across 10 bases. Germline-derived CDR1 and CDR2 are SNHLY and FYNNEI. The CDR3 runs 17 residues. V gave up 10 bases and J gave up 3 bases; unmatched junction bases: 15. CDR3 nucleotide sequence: TGTGCCATCATCCCTGGAATACTAGCGGGATTCTACAATGAGCAGTTCTTC. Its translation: CAIIPGILAGFYNEQFF.

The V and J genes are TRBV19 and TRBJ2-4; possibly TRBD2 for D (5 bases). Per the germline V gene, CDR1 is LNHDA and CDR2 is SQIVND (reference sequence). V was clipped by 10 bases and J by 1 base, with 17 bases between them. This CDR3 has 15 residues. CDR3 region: CATQNPGSAKNIQYF. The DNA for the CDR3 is TGTGCCACCCAAAACCCGGGGTCCGCCAAAAACATTCAGTACTTC.

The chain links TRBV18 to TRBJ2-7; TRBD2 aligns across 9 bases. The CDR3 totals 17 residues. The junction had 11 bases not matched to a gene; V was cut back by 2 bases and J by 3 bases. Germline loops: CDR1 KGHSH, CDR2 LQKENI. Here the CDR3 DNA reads TGTGCCAGCTCACCATCCGGGGGTAGCGGGGGTTACTACGAGCAGTACTTC. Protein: CASSPSGGSGGYYEQYF.